The present TCR beta chain was sequenced within a study of shared clonotypes between healthy human individuals. Study at large: Two female and three male donors aged 18 to 49 were enrolled.

Losses at the gene ends were 5 bases for V and 7 bases for J; bases not matched to a gene: 6. Germline V lookup: CDR1 MDHEN, CDR2 SYDVKM. The CDR3 sequence is 13 residues long. Sequencing used immunoSEQ multiplex PCR; TCRdb keeps in-frame clones, though not all of them. The table lists about 1.5 million clones, over 95% of them singletons. To note about this clone: The antigen remains unidentified.

Study outcomes and limitations: Large sequencing depth failed to make sorted-subset sequencing complete, rarefaction showed. Lower generation probabilities were found for non-shared clonotypes than for those shared by all four donors.

The chain joins TRBV28 to TRBJ2-3, with TRBD1 matching 7 bases. Input material: naive CD4+ T cells sorted from blood. The sample's subset: CD45RA+ positively selected. This TCR was recovered from a man aged 30 to 39 in good health. The CDR3 is CASSVIQGNTQYF. CDR3 coding DNA: TGTGCCAGCAGTGTAATACAGGGGAATACGCAGTATTTT.